These 6 T cell receptor beta chains originate from one sample sequenced in a study of response to subunit inactivated influenza vaccine. From the RT-PCR reads, TCRdb called clonotypes with MiXCR, one entry per CDR3 protein. The sample records approximately 200,000 distinct CDR3 sequences, about an eighth being singletons. The source was CD8+ T cells sorted from PBMCs, collected 5 days after vaccination. The receptors were gathered from a man between 50 and 59 years old who received an inactivated influenza vaccine.

The chain joins TRBV14 to TRBJ2-2; no firm D call. Germline CDR1 reads SGHDN; CDR2 reads FVKESK. The CDR3 is 13 residues long. V dropped 4 bases and J dropped 6 bases, with 9 bases sitting between them. Written as DNA, the CDR3 is TGTGCCAGCAGCCTCACCTACGCCGGGGAGCTGTTTTTT. Translating it yields CASSLTYAGELFF. The full variable domain, its missing parts supplied by reference TRBV14 and TRBJ2-2, is EAGVTQFPSHSVIEKGQTVTLRCDPISGHDNLYWYRRVMGKEIKFLLHFVKESKQDESGMPNNRFLAERTGGTYSTLKVQPAELEDSGVYFCASSLTYAGELFFGEGSRLTVL.

This clonotype showed up just a few times. The chain has TRBV27 and TRBJ2-7; the D call may be TRBD1 or TRBD2 (6 bases each). Germline V gene lookup returns CDR1 MNHEY and CDR2 SMNVEV (reference sequence). The CDR3 runs to 16 residues. V lost 6 bases and J 0 bases, leaving 18 bases between the germline ends. The CDR3: CASSTRGGPSSYEQYF. The CDR3 DNA follows: TGTGCCAGCAGCACAAGAGGGGGGCCTAGCTCCTACGAGCAGTACTTC.

About this clonotype itself: The junction departs from germline at one end; a sequencing error may be responsible. The chain couples TRBV9 to TRBJ2-1; TRBD2 might be the D (7 bases). The CDR3 extends over 16 amino acids. The germline CDR1 and CDR2 sequences are SGDLS and YYNGEE. The CDR3 reads CAISPGGGASYNEQFF. The CDR3 DNA is TGTGCCATCAGCCCTGGTGGGGGGGCTTCCTACAATGAGCAGTTCTTC.

This clonotype was picked up many times. The rearrangement links TRBV7-6 to TRBJ2-7; 13 bases agree with TRBD2. CDR1 is SGHVS, CDR2 FNYEAQ, per germline. CDR3 length: 17 amino acids. V lost 4 bases and J lost 3; bases outside the gene matches: 9. The CDR3 coding sequence is TGTGCCAGCAGCTCAAACGCCGGGACTAGCGGGATCTACGAGCAGTACTTC. Encoded protein: CASSSNAGTSGIYEQYF.

This rearrangement joins TRBV6-6 to TRBJ2-7; 12 positions match TRBD1. Looked up from germline, CDR1 is MNHNY and CDR2 is SVGAGI (reference sequence). With V trimmed by 6 bases and J by 12 bases, 6 bases remained unmatched. This CDR3 contains 12 residues. CDR3 sequence reads: CASRSGTGGLYF. The CDR3 DNA reads TGTGCCAGCAGGTCCGGGACAGGGGGCCTGTACTTC.

The chain couples TRBV4-3 to TRBJ2-7; 8 bases are a match to TRBD1. This CDR3 spans 16 amino acids. Trimming at V came to 0 bases and at J to 2 bases, leaving 6 bases not matched to a gene. Germline V gene data show CDR1 as LGHNA and CDR2 as YSLEER. The CDR3 nucleotides are TGCGCCAGCAGCCAAGATCCCGGGACAGGAACCTACGAGCAGTACTTC. Translating gives CASSQDPGTGTYEQYF.